A selection of T cell receptor beta chains follows, all from one sample in a study of cytomegalovirus exposure and HLA in healthy donors. This table comes from immunoSEQ multiplex PCR, and its TCRdb copy is limited to in-frame clones, with some not included. This table has around 120,000 clones, around 84% appearing once. The sample consisted of PBMCs. The receptor set was obtained from a woman aged 25 to 39 in good health and CMV-seropositive. The conserved cysteine and the conserved F or W are not part of the CDR3 here.

cdr3_length	v_call	j_call	cdr3_aa
12	TRBV6-1	TRBJ1-3	ASRGQGTGNTIY
12	TRBV6-5	TRBJ1-6	ASSFASRGSPLH
15	TRBV5-4	TRBJ1-2	ASSLWVVRTGGFNYT
13	TRBV5-4	TRBJ2-7	ASSSNVKLSYEQY
12	TRBV28	TRBJ1-6	ASSLVQDNSPLH
13	TRBV25-1	TRBJ1-3	ASSPWESSGNTIY
10	TRBV5-4	TRBJ2-5	ASSPDQETQY
13	TRBV19	TRBJ1-5	ASSASGHFNQPQH
13	TRBV6-6	TRBJ1-1	ACRHSRDMNTEAF
11	TRBV10-3	TRBJ1-6	AITPGGYSPLH
12	TRBV7-2	TRBJ2-1	ASSLVRGNNEQF
16	TRBV11-2	TRBJ2-3	ASSLLLAGGPSTDTQY
12	TRBV5-4	TRBJ1-2	ASNLRGGAGGYT